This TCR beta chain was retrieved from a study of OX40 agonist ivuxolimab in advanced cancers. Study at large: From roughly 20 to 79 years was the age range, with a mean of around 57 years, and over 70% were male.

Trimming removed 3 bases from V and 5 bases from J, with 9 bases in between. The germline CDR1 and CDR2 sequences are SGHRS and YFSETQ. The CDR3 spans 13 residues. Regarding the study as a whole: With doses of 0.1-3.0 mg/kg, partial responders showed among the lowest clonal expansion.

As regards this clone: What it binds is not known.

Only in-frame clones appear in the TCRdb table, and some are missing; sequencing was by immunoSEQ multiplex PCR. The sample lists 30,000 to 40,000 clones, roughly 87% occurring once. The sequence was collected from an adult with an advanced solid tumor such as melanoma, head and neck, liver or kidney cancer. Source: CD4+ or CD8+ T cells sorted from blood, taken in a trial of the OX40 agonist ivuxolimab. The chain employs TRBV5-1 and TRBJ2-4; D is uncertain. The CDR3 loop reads CASSSLAENIQYF. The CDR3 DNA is TGCGCCAGCAGCTCACTCGCGGAAAACATTCAGTACTTC. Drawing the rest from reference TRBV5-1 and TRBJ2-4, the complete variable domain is KAGVTQTPRYLIKTRGQQVTLSCSPISGHRSVSWYQQTPGQGLQFLFEYFSETQRNKGNFPGRFSGRQFSNSRSEMNVSTLELGDSALYLCASSSLAENIQYFGAGTRLSVL.